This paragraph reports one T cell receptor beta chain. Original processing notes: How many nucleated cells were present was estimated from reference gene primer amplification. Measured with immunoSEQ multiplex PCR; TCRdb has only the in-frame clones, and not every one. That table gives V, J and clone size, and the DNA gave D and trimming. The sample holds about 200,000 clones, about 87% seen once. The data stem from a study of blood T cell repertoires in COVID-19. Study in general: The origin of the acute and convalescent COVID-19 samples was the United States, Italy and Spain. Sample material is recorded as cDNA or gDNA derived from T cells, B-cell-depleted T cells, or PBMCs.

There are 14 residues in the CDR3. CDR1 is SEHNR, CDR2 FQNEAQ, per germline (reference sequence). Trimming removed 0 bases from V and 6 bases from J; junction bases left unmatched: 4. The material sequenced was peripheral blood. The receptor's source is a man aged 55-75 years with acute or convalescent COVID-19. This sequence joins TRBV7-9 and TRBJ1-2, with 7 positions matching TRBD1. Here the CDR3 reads CASSLASRGDGYTF. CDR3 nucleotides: TGTGCCAGCAGCTTAGCGTCCAGGGGGGATGGCTACACCTTC.